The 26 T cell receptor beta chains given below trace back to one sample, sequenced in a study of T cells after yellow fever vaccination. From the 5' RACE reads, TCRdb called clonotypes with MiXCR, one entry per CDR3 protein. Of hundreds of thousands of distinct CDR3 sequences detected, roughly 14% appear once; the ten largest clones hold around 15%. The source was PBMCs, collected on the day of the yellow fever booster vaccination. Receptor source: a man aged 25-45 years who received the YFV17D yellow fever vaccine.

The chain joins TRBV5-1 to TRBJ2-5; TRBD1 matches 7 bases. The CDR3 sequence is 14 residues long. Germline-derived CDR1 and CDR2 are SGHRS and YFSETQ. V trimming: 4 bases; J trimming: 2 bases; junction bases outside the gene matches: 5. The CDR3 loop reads CASSPGTAQETQYF. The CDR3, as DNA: TGCGCCAGCAGCCCGGGGACAGCTCAAGAGACCCAGTACTTC.

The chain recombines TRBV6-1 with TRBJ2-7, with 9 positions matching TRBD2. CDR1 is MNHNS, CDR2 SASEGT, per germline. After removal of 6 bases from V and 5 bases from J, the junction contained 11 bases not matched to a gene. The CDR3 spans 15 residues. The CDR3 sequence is CASRTFGAGGDEQYF. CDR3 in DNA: TGTGCCAGCAGAACCTTCGGAGCGGGAGGAGACGAGCAGTACTTC.

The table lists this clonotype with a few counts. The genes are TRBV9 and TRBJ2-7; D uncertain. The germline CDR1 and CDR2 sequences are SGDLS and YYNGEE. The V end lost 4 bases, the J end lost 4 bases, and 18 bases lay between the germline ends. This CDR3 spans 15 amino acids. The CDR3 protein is CASSPRPGPNYEQYF. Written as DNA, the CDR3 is TGTGCCAGCAGCCCCCGTCCCGGGCCGAATTACGAGCAGTACTTC.

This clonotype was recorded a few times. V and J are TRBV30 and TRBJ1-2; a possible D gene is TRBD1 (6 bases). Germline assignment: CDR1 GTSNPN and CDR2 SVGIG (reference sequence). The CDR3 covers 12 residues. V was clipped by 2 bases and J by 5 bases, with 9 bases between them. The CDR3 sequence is CAWSRTEYGYTF. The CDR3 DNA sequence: TGTGCCTGGAGTAGGACAGAGTATGGCTACACCTTC.

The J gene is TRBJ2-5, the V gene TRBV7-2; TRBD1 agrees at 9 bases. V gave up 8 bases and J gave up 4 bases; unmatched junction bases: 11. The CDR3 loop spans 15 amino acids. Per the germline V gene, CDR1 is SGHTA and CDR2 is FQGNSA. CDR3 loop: CASAQIVTGGETQYF. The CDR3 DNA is TGTGCCAGCGCCCAGATAGTGACAGGGGGAGAGACCCAGTACTTC.

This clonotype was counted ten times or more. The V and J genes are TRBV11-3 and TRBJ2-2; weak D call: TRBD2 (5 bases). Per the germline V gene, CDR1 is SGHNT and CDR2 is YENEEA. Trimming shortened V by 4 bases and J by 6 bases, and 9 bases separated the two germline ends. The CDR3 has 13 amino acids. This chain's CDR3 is CASSWLAAGELFF. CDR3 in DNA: TGTGCCAGCAGCTGGCTAGCCGCCGGGGAGCTGTTTTTT.

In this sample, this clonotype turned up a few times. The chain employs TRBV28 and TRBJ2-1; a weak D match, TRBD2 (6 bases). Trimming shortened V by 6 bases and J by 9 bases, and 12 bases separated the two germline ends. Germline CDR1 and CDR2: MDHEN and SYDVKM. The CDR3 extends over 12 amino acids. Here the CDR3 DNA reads TGTGCCAGCAGCCTAGGGGAGGTTGAGCAGTTCTTC. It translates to CASSLGEVEQFF.

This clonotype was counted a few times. The CDR3 DNA is TGTGCCTGGAGTGTTTATGGCCAAGAGACCCAGTACTTC. Protein sequence: CAWSVYGQETQYF. V is TRBV30 and J is TRBJ2-5; unclear D gene. The CDR3 has 13 residues. V lost 0 bases and J 1 base, leaving 6 bases between the germline ends. Germline values: CDR1 GTSNPN, CDR2 SVGIG (reference sequence).

CDR3: CASSNPGASTDTQYF. Here the CDR3 DNA reads TGTGCCAGCAGCAACCCGGGGGCTAGCACAGATACGCAGTATTTT. The chain couples TRBV7-2 to TRBJ2-3; either TRBD1 or TRBD2 may supply D (6 bases each). Deletions cut 5 bases from V and 0 bases from J, with 12 bases between. CDR1 is SGHTA and CDR2 is FQGNSA in the germline V gene. CDR3 size: 15 residues.

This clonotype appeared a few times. In DNA form, the CDR3 reads TGTGCCAGCAGCAGGGGACAGGGGGTTACCTACAATGAGCAGTTCTTC. It specifies CASSRGQGVTYNEQFF. The chain recombines TRBV28 with TRBJ2-1, with 11 positions matching TRBD1. V lost 6 bases and J lost 2; bases outside the gene matches: 6. CDR1 is MDHEN and CDR2 is SYDVKM in the germline V gene. The CDR3 totals 16 residues.

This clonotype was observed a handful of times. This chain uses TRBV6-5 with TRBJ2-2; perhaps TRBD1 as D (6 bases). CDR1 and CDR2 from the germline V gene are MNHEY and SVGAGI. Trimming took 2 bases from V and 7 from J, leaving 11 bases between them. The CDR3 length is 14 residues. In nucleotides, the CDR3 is TGTGCCAGCAGTTACGGGGCCAGGGGCGGGGAGCTGTTTTTT. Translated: CASSYGARGGELFF.

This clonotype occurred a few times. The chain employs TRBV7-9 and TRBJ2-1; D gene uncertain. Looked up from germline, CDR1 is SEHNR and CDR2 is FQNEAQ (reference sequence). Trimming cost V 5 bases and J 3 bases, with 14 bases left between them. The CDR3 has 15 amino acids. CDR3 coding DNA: TGTGCCAGCAGCCCGGGTCTTACCCACTACAATGAGCAGTTCTTC. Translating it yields CASSPGLTHYNEQFF.

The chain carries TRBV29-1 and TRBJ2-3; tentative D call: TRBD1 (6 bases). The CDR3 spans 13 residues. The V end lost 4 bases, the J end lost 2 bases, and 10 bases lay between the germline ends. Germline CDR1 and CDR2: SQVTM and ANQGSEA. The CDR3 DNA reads TGCAGCGTTGCTGGGACATACACAGATACGCAGTATTTT. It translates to CSVAGTYTDTQYF.

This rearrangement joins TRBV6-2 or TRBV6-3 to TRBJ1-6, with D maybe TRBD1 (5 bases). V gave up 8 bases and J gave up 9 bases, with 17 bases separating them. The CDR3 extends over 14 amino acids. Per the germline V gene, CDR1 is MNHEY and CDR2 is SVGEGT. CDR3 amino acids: CASFLGPRGSPLHF. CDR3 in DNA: TGTGCCAGCTTTTTGGGACCGCGCGGTTCACCCCTCCACTTT.

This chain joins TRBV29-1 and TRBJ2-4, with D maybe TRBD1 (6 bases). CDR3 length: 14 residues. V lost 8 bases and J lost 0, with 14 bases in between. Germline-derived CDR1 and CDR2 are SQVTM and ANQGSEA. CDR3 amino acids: CSYHLRGAKNIQYF. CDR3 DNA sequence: TGCAGCTACCATCTCAGGGGAGCCAAAAACATTCAGTACTTC.

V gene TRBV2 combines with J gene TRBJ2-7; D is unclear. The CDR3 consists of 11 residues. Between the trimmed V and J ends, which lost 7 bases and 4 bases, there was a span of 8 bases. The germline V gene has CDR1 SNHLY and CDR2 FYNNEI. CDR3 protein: CASTELYEQYF. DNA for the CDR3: TGTGCCAGCACCGAGCTGTACGAGCAGTACTTC. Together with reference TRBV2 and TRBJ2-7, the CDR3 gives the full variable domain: EPEVTQTPSHQVTQMGQEVILRCVPISNHLYFYWYRQILGQKVEFLVSFYNNEISEKSEIFDDQFSVERPDGSNFTLKIRSTKLEDSAMYFCASTELYEQYFGPGTRLTVT.

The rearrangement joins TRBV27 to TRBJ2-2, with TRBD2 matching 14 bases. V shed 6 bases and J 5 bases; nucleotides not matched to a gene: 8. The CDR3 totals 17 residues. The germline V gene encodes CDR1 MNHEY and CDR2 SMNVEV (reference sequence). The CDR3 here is CASRPPGLAGETGELFF. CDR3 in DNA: TGTGCCAGCAGACCACCGGGACTAGCGGGAGAAACCGGGGAGCTGTTTTTT.

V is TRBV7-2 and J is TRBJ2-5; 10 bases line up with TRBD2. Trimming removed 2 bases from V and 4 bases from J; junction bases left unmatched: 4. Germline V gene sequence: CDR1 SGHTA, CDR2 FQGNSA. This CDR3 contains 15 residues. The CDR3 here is CASSLSAGGPETQYF. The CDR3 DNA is TGTGCCAGCAGCTTATCAGCGGGAGGGCCAGAGACCCAGTACTTC.

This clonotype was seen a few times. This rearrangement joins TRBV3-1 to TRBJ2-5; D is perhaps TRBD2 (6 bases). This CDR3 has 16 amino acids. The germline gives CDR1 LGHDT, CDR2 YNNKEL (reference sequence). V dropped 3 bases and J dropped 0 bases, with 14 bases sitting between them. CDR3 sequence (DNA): TGTGCCAGCAGCCAGGGTGGACTAATTGACCAAGAGACCCAGTACTTC. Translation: CASSQGGLIDQETQYF.

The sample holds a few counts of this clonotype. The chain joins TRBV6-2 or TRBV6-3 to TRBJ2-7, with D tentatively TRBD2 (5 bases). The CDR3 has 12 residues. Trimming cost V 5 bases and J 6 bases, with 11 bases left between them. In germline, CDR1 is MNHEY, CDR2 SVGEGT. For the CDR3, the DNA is TGTGCCAGCAGTAACCGAGGGCCCGAGCAGTACTTC. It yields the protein CASSNRGPEQYF.

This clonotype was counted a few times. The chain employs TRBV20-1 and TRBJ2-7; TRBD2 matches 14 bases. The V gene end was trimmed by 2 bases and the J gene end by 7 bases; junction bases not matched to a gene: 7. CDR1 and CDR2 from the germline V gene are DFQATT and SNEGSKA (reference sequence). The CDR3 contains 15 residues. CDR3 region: CSARPGTSGSGEQYF. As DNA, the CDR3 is TGCAGTGCTAGACCCGGGACTAGCGGGAGTGGGGAGCAGTACTTC.

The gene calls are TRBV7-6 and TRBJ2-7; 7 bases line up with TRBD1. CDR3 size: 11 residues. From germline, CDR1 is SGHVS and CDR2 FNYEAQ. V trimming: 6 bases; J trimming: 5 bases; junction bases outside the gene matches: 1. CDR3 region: CASRQGNEQYF. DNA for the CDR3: TGTGCCAGCAGACAGGGGAACGAGCAGTACTTC.

As DNA, the CDR3 is TGCGCCAGCAGTCATTCGACTAGGCGCGAGCAGTACTTC. As protein: CASSHSTRREQYF. This rearrangement joins TRBV23-1 to TRBJ2-7, with D maybe TRBD2 (6 bases). TRBV23-1 is assigned to the ORF class and has an uncertain function. The CDR3 contains 13 residues. Trimming shortened V by 3 bases and J by 6 bases, and 12 bases separated the two germline ends.

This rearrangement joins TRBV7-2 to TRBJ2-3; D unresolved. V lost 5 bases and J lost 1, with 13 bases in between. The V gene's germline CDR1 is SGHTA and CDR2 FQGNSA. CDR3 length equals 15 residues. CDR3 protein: CASSQQSMGTDTQYF. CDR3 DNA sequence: TGTGCCAGCAGCCAACAGTCGATGGGCACAGATACGCAGTATTTT. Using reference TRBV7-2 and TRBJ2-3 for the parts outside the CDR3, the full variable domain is GAGVSQSPSNKVTEKGKDVELRCDPISGHTALYWYRQSLGQGLEFLIYFQGNSAPDKSGLPSDRFSAERTGGSVSTLTIQRTQQEDSAVYLCASSQQSMGTDTQYFGPGTRLTVL.

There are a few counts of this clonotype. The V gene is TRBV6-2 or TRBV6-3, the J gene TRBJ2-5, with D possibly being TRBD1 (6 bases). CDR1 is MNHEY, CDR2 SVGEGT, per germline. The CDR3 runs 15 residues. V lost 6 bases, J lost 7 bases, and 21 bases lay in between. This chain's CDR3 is CASSLTASVGGTQYF. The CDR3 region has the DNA TGTGCCAGCAGCCTTACGGCCAGCGTAGGGGGGACCCAGTACTTC.

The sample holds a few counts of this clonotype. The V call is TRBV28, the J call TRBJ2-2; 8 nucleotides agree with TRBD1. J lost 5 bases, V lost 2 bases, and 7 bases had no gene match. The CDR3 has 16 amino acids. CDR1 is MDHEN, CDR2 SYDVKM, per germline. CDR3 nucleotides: TGTGCCAGCAGTTTAAATCGGCAGGGGGCGACCGGGGAGCTGTTTTTT. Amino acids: CASSLNRQGATGELFF.